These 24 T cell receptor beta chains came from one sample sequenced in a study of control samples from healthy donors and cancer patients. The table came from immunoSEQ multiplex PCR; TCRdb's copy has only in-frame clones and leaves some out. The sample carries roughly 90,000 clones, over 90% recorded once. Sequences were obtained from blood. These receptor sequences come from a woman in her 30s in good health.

The CDR3 bases are TGCGCCAGCAGCCTTGGGGGGGAATCGCCCCAGCATTTT. Amino acids: CASSLGGESPQHF. The rearrangement uses TRBV5-1 and TRBJ1-5; D perhaps matches TRBD1 (5 bases). The CDR3 length is 13 residues. Germline CDR1 SGHRS, CDR2 YFSETQ. Trimming pared 4 bases from V and 9 bases from J, leaving 14 bases between.

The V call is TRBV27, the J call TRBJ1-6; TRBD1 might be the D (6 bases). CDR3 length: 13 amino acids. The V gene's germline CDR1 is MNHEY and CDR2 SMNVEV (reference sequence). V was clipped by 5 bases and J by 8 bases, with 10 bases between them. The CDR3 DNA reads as TGTGCCAGCAGTGGAAACAGGGATTCACCCCTCCACTTT. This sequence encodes CASSGNRDSPLHF.

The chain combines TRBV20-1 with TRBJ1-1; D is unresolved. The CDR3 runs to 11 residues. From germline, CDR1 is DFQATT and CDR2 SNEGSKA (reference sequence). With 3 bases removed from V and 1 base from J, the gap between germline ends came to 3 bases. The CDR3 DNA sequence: TGCAGTGCTAGTGGGAACACTGAAGCTTTCTTT. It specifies CSASGNTEAFF.

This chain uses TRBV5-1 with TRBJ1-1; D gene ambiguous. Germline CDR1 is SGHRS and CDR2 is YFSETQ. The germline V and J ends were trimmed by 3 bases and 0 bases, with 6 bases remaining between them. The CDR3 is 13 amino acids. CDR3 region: CASSSNMNTEAFF. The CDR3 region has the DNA TGCGCCAGCAGCTCAAACATGAACACTGAAGCTTTCTTT.

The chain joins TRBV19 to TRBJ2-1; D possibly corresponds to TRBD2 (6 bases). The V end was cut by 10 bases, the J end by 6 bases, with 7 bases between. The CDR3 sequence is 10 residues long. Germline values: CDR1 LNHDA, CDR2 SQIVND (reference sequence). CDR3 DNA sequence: TGTGCCACCGGGGGCAATGAGCAGTTCTTC. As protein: CATGGNEQFF.

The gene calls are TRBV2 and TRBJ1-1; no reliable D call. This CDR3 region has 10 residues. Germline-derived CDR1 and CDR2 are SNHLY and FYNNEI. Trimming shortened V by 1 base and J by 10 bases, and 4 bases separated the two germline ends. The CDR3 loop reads CASSEDRAFF. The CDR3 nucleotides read TGTGCCAGCAGTGAAGACAGAGCTTTCTTT.

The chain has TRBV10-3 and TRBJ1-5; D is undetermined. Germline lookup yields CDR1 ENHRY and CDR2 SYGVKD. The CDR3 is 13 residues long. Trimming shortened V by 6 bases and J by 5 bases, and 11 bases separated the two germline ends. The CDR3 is CAIRPGKDQPQHF. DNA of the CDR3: TGTGCCATCAGGCCGGGAAAGGATCAGCCCCAGCATTTT.

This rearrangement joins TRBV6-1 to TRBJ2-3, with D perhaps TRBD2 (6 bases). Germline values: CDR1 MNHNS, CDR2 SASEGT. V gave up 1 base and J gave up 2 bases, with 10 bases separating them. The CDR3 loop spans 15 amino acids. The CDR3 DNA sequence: TGTGCCAGCAGTGAAGGGGGGGTTCTCACAGATACGCAGTATTTT. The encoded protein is CASSEGGVLTDTQYF.

CDR3 sequence: CASNRPLAVNEQFF. CDR3 nucleotide sequence: TGTGCCAGCAACAGGCCACTAGCGGTCAATGAGCAGTTCTTC. The rearrangement uses TRBV28 and TRBJ2-1; 8 nucleotides align to TRBD2. The trim removed 7 bases at V and 6 bases at J, leaving 8 bases unmatched. CDR3 length: 14 residues. CDR1 and CDR2 from the germline V gene are MDHEN and SYDVKM. The full variable domain, with the rest looked up from reference TRBV28 and TRBJ2-1, is DVKVTQSSRYLVKRTGEKVFLECVQDMDHENMFWYRQDPGLGLRLIYFSYDVKMKEKGDIPEGYSVSREKKERFSLILESASTNQTSMYLCASNRPLAVNEQFFGPGTRLTVL.

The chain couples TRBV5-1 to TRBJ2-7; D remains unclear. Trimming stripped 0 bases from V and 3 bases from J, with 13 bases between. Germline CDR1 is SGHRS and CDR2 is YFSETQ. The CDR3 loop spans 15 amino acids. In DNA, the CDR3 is TGCGCCAGCAGCTTGGACCCCGGTCCCCTCTACGAGCAGTACTTC. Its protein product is CASSLDPGPLYEQYF.

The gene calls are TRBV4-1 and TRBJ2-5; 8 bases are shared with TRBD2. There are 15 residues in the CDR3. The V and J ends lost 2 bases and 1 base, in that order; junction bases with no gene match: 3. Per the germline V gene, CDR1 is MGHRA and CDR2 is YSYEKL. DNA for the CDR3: TGCGCCAGCAGCCAAATCGGGGGGGCCCAAGAGACCCAGTACTTC. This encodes CASSQIGGAQETQYF.

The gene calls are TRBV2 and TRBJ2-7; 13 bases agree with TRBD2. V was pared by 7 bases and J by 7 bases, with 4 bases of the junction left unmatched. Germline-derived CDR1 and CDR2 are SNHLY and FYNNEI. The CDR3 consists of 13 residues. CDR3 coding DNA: TGTGCCAGCACCGGGACTAGCGGGGAGGAGCAGTACTTC. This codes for CASTGTSGEEQYF.

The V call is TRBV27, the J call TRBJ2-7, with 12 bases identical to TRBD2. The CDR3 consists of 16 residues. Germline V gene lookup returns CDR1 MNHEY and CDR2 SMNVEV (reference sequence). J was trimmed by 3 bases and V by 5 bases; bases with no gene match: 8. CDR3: CASSPRLAGAFYEQYF. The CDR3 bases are TGTGCCAGCAGTCCAAGACTAGCGGGGGCGTTCTACGAGCAGTACTTC.

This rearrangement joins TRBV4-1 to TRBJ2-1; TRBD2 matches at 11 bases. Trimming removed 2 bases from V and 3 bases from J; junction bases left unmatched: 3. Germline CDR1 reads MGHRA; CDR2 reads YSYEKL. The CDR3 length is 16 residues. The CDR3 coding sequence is TGCGCCAGCAGCCAAACTAGCGGGAGATTCTACAATGAGCAGTTCTTC. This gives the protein CASSQTSGRFYNEQFF.

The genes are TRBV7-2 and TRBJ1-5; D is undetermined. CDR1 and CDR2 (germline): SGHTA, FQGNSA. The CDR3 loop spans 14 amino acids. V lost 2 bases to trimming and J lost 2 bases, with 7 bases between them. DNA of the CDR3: TGTGCCAGCAGCTTACTATTCGGCAATCAGCCCCAGCATTTT. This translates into CASSLLFGNQPQHF. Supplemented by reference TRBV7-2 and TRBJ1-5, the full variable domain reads GAGVSQSPSNKVTEKGKDVELRCDPISGHTALYWYRQSLGQGLEFLIYFQGNSAPDKSGLPSDRFSAERTGGSVSTLTIQRTQQEDSAVYLCASSLLFGNQPQHFGDGTRLSIL.

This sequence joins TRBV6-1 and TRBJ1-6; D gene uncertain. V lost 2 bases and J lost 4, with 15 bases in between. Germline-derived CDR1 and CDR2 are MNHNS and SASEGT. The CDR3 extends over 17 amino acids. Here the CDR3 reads CASSEYGESAYNSPLHF. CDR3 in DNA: TGTGCCAGCAGTGAATATGGGGAATCTGCGTATAATTCACCCCTCCACTTT.

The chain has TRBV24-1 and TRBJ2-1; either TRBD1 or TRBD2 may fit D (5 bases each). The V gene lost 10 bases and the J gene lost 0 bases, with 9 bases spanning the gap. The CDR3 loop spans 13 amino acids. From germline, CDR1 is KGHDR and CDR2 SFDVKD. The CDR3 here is CATGTSSYNEQFF. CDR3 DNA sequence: TGTGCCACTGGGACGAGCTCCTACAATGAGCAGTTCTTC.

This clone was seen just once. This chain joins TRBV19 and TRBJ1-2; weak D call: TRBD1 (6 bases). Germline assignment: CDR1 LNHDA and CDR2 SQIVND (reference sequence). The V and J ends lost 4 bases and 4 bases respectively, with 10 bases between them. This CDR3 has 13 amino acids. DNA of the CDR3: TGTGCCAGTAGTACTGGACAGCGCTATGGCTACACCTTC. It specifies CASSTGQRYGYTF.

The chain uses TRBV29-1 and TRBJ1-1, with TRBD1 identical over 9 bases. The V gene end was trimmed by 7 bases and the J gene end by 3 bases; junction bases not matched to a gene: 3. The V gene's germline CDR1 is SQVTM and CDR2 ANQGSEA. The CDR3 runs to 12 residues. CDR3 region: CSARQGDTEAFF. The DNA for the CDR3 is TGCAGCGCACGACAGGGGGACACTGAAGCTTTCTTT.

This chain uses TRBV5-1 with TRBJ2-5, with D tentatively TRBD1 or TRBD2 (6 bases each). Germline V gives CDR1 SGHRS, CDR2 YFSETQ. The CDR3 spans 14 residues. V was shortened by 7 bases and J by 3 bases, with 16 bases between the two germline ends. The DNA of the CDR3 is TGCGCCAGCCGTTTTGGGGGGCTGGAAGAGACCCAGTACTTC. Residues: CASRFGGLEETQYF. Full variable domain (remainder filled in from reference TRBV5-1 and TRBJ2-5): KAGVTQTPRYLIKTRGQQVTLSCSPISGHRSVSWYQQTPGQGLQFLFEYFSETQRNKGNFPGRFSGRQFSNSRSEMNVSTLELGDSALYLCASRFGGLEETQYFGPGTRLLVL.

CDR3 in amino acids: CASSLGKGAGEAFF. In nucleotides, the CDR3 is TGTGCCAGCAGCCTAGGGAAGGGGGCAGGTGAAGCTTTCTTT. The J gene is TRBJ1-1, the V gene TRBV9; TRBD1 agrees at 7 bases. J was trimmed by 7 bases and V by 4 bases; bases with no gene match: 10. The length of the CDR3 is 14 residues. Germline CDR1 is SGDLS and CDR2 is YYNGEE.

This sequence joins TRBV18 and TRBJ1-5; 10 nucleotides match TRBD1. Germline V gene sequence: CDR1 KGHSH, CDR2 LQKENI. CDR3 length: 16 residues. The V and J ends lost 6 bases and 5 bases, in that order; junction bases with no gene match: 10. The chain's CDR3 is CASSSDRGDPDQPQHF. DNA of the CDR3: TGTGCCAGCTCCTCGGACAGGGGGGATCCGGATCAGCCCCAGCATTTT.

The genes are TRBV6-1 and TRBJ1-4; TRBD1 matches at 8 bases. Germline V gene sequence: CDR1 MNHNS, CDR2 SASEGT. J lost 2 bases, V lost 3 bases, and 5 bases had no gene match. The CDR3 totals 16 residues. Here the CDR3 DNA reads TGTGCCAGCAGTGATCTCCAGGGGGCCACTAATGAAAAACTGTTTTTT. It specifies CASSDLQGATNEKLFF.

The CDR3 sequence is CASRGQGYNEQFF. The DNA of the CDR3 is TGTGCCAGCAGGGGGCAGGGATACAATGAGCAGTTCTTC. The V call is TRBV3-1 (or the pseudogene TRBV3-2), the J call TRBJ2-1, with D perhaps TRBD1 (5 bases). Trimming removed 6 bases at V and 4 bases at J, with 10 bases between. Per the germline V gene, CDR1 is LGHDT and CDR2 is YNNKEL (reference sequence). The CDR3 has 13 amino acids.